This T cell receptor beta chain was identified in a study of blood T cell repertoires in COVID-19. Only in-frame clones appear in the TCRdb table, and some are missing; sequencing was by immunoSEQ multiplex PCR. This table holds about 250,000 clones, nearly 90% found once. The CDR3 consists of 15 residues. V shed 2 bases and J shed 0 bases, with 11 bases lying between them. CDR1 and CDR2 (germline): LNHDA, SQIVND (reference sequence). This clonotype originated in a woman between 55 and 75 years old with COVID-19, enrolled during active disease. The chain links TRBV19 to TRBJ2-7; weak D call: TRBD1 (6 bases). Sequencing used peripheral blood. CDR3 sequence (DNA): TGTGCCAGTAGTATAAATGGGGGCCCCTCCTACGAGCAGTACTTC. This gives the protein CASSINGGPSYEQYF.